These T cell receptor beta chains were read from a single sample in a study of beta chain features in type 1 diabetes. Sequencing used immunoSEQ multiplex PCR; TCRdb keeps in-frame clones, though not all of them. The table has 680,000 or so clones, 15% to 19% seen once. Sequences were obtained from naive CD4+ T cells from blood. The receptors originated from a man aged 18-30 years in good health. The CDR3 runs from the conserved cysteine through the conserved F or W. A D gene is named only where the DNA matches it firmly. Clone size is given for some rows only: seen once, a few or many times, or a class if the clone is expanded.

d_call: TRBD1; j_call: TRBJ2-5; clone_size: few; v_call: TRBV7-7; cdr3_nt: TGTGCCAGCAGCCCGAGACAGGGGGGAGAGACCCAGTACTTC; cdr3_aa: CASSPRQGGETQYF
d_call: NA; j_call: TRBJ2-5; clone_size: NA; v_call: TRBV14; cdr3_nt: TGTGCCAGCAGCCGGTACCAAGAGACCCAGTACTTC; cdr3_aa: CASSRYQETQYF
d_call: TRBD1; j_call: TRBJ1-2; clone_size: few; v_call: TRBV10-3; cdr3_nt: TGTGCCATCAGTGCCAACAGGGGGCCTGGATATGGCTACACCTTC; cdr3_aa: CAISANRGPGYGYTF
d_call: TRBD1; j_call: TRBJ2-4; clone_size: few; v_call: TRBV5-4; cdr3_nt: TGTGCCAGCAGGGGAGAGGGACAGGGCAAAAACATTCAGTACTTC; cdr3_aa: CASRGEGQGKNIQYF
d_call: TRBD1; j_call: TRBJ2-3; clone_size: NA; v_call: TRBV9; cdr3_nt: TGTGCCAGCAGCGTAGTCGGGACAGGCTATAGCACAGATACGCAGTATTTT; cdr3_aa: CASSVVGTGYSTDTQYF
d_call: NA; j_call: TRBJ2-7; clone_size: few; v_call: TRBV7-6; cdr3_nt: TGTGCCAGCAGCTTAGGAGGGGGGGCAGGCGAGCAGTACTTC; cdr3_aa: CASSLGGGAGEQYF
d_call: NA; j_call: TRBJ1-1; clone_size: few; v_call: TRBV7-9; cdr3_nt: TGTGCCAGCAGCTACGATCAAGCTAACACTGAAGCTTTCTTT; cdr3_aa: CASSYDQANTEAFF
d_call: TRBD1; j_call: TRBJ1-5; clone_size: few; v_call: TRBV7-9; cdr3_nt: TGTGCCAGCAGCTTCGGACAGGGTAGCAATCAGCCCCAGCATTTT; cdr3_aa: CASSFGQGSNQPQHF
d_call: NA; j_call: TRBJ2-2; clone_size: NA; v_call: TRBV19; cdr3_nt: TGTGCCAGTAGTATAGTGGAAAACACCGGGGAGCTGTTTTTT; cdr3_aa: CASSIVENTGELFF
d_call: TRBD1; j_call: TRBJ2-7; clone_size: NA; v_call: TRBV18; cdr3_nt: TGTGCCAGCACCCGGGACAGGGGGGCCTACGAGCAGTACTTC; cdr3_aa: CASTRDRGAYEQYF
d_call: TRBD1; j_call: TRBJ2-7; clone_size: few; v_call: TRBV28; cdr3_nt: TGTGCCAGCAGTTCCGGACAGGGACTCGAGCAGTACTTC; cdr3_aa: CASSSGQGLEQYF
d_call: TRBD2; j_call: TRBJ2-1; clone_size: NA; v_call: TRBV25-1; cdr3_nt: TGTGCCAGCAATAGCGGGAGGGCCTACAATGAGCAGTTCTTC; cdr3_aa: CASNSGRAYNEQFF
d_call: TRBD1; j_call: TRBJ1-1; clone_size: NA; v_call: TRBV5-1; cdr3_nt: TGCGCCAGCAGCACCGGACAGGGTTTGGTTGCTGAAGCTTTCTTT; cdr3_aa: CASSTGQGLVAEAFF
d_call: NA; j_call: TRBJ2-7; clone_size: few; v_call: TRBV4-2; cdr3_nt: TGTGCCAGCAGCCAAGCAACCGGGGCGCAGATGGACGAGCAGTACTTC; cdr3_aa: CASSQATGAQMDEQYF
d_call: NA; j_call: TRBJ2-3; clone_size: NA; v_call: TRBV28; cdr3_nt: TGTGCCAGCAGAAGGGACCGCCGCACAGATACGCAGTATTTT; cdr3_aa: CASRRDRRTDTQYF
d_call: TRBD2; j_call: TRBJ2-1; clone_size: NA; v_call: TRBV7-2; cdr3_nt: TGTGCCAGCAGCTTAGTAGGCGGGGGGGCTTACAATGAGCAGTTCTTC; cdr3_aa: CASSLVGGGAYNEQFF
d_call: TRBD2; j_call: TRBJ2-3; clone_size: NA; v_call: TRBV29-1; cdr3_nt: TGCAGCGCCCCGAGACTAGCGGGAGATCTTCGCACAGATACGCAGTATTTT; cdr3_aa: CSAPRLAGDLRTDTQYF
d_call: TRBD1; j_call: TRBJ1-6; clone_size: NA; v_call: TRBV4-1; cdr3_nt: TGCGCCAGCAGCGAGCCTCGGGACAGGGTCCTGTTACCCCTCCACTTT; cdr3_aa: CASSEPRDRVLLPLHF
d_call: NA; j_call: TRBJ1-3; clone_size: once; v_call: TRBV30; cdr3_nt: TGTGCCTGGAGTGCATTGGGGGTCGTCGGATACACCATATATTTT; cdr3_aa: CAWSALGVVGYTIYF
d_call: NA; j_call: TRBJ2-7; clone_size: NA; v_call: TRBV28; cdr3_nt: TGTGCCAGCACTACCATTTCAGGGAACTCCTACGAGCAGTACTTC; cdr3_aa: CASTTISGNSYEQYF
d_call: NA; j_call: TRBJ1-3; clone_size: NA; v_call: TRBV9; cdr3_nt: TGTGCCAGCAGCGTAGTCGGGGGAAACACCATATATTTT; cdr3_aa: CASSVVGGNTIYF
d_call: NA; j_call: TRBJ2-2; clone_size: few; v_call: TRBV27; cdr3_nt: TGTGCCAGCAGGCAGACTGTGAACACCGGGGAGCTGTTTTTT; cdr3_aa: CASRQTVNTGELFF
d_call: TRBD1; j_call: TRBJ2-5; clone_size: NA; v_call: TRBV4-1; cdr3_nt: TGCGCCAGCAGCCAAGATGGGACAGCACTCCAAGAGACCCAGTACTTC; cdr3_aa: CASSQDGTALQETQYF
d_call: NA; j_call: TRBJ1-1; clone_size: NA; v_call: TRBV10-3; cdr3_nt: TGTGCCATCAGTGACGTGGGGTTATGGGCTTTCTTT; cdr3_aa: CAISDVGLWAFF
d_call: NA; j_call: TRBJ1-1; clone_size: few; v_call: TRBV6-5; cdr3_nt: TGTGCCAGCAGGGGCCCTCTGAGGACTGAAGCTTTCTTT; cdr3_aa: CASRGPLRTEAFF
d_call: NA; j_call: TRBJ1-2; clone_size: NA; v_call: TRBV7-9; cdr3_nt: TGTGCCAGCAGCTTTGGGGCCCTAAGCACCTTC; cdr3_aa: CASSFGALSTF
d_call: TRBD2; j_call: TRBJ2-5; clone_size: few; v_call: TRBV29-1; cdr3_nt: TGCAGCGTTCTCAAAGGACTAGGACAAGAGACCCAGTACTTC; cdr3_aa: CSVLKGLGQETQYF
d_call: TRBD1; j_call: TRBJ2-2; clone_size: few; v_call: TRBV15; cdr3_nt: TGTGCCACCAGCATAAAGACAGGGGGCAGTACCGGGGAGCTGTTTTTT; cdr3_aa: CATSIKTGGSTGELFF
d_call: TRBD1; j_call: TRBJ2-7; clone_size: few; v_call: TRBV5-1; cdr3_nt: TGCGCCAGCAGGGCCGGGACAGGGGGTTTCTACGAGCAGTACTTC; cdr3_aa: CASRAGTGGFYEQYF
d_call: TRBD1; j_call: TRBJ1-5; clone_size: few; v_call: TRBV5-4; cdr3_nt: TGTGCCAGCAGCAACCGGACAGGGGGCGTCAATCAGCCCCAGCATTTT; cdr3_aa: CASSNRTGGVNQPQHF
d_call: TRBD1; j_call: TRBJ1-3; clone_size: NA; v_call: TRBV29-1; cdr3_nt: TGCAGCGTCCGCAGGGGGGACACCATATATTTT; cdr3_aa: CSVRRGDTIYF
d_call: TRBD2; j_call: TRBJ2-7; clone_size: NA; v_call: TRBV18; cdr3_nt: TGTGCCAGCTCACCACCGAGACTAGCGGGAGCATACTACGAGCAGTACTTC; cdr3_aa: CASSPPRLAGAYYEQYF
d_call: NA; j_call: TRBJ2-7; clone_size: many; v_call: TRBV23-1; cdr3_nt: TGCGCCAGCAGTCGAGTAGGGACCAGCCGGTCCTACGAGCAGTACTTC; cdr3_aa: CASSRVGTSRSYEQYF
d_call: TRBD1; j_call: TRBJ1-1; clone_size: few; v_call: TRBV29-1; cdr3_nt: TGCAGTGCCGACAGGGACCCTAACACTGAAGCTTTCTTT; cdr3_aa: CSADRDPNTEAFF
d_call: NA; j_call: TRBJ1-2; clone_size: NA; v_call: TRBV6-1; cdr3_nt: TGTGCCAGCATCGAAGGAACGTCGCGGAGGGGCTACACCTTC; cdr3_aa: CASIEGTSRRGYTF
d_call: TRBD1; j_call: TRBJ2-3; clone_size: NA; v_call: TRBV5-6; cdr3_nt: TGTGCCAGCAGCGTGACAGGGTCCCCAGATACGCAGTATTTT; cdr3_aa: CASSVTGSPDTQYF
d_call: NA; j_call: TRBJ1-1; clone_size: NA; v_call: TRBV18; cdr3_nt: TGTGCCAGCTCACTCGATAACAGCAAGATGAACACTGAAGCTTTCTTT; cdr3_aa: CASSLDNSKMNTEAFF
d_call: NA; j_call: TRBJ1-4; clone_size: NA; v_call: TRBV7-6; cdr3_nt: TGTGCCAGCAGCTCGCAACCGGCGCCTGGGGAAAAACTGTTTTTT; cdr3_aa: CASSSQPAPGEKLFF
d_call: TRBD2; j_call: TRBJ2-3; clone_size: few; v_call: TRBV7-6; cdr3_nt: TGTGCCAGCAGCCCCCGACTAGCAGCCGGGCTAGATACGCAGTATTTT; cdr3_aa: CASSPRLAAGLDTQYF
d_call: TRBD2; j_call: TRBJ2-1; clone_size: few; v_call: TRBV4-3; cdr3_nt: TGCGCCAGCAGCCCCACTCGGACTAGCGGGGGCTACAATGAGCAGTTCTTC; cdr3_aa: CASSPTRTSGGYNEQFF
d_call: NA; j_call: TRBJ1-5; clone_size: NA; v_call: TRBV21-1; cdr3_nt: TGTGCCAGCAGGAGAAATCAGCCCCAGCATTTT; cdr3_aa: CASRRNQPQHF
d_call: NA; j_call: TRBJ2-5; clone_size: NA; v_call: TRBV4-3; cdr3_nt: TGCGCCAGCAGCCAAGTAGGGGCCCAGTACTTC; cdr3_aa: CASSQVGAQYF
d_call: TRBD2; j_call: TRBJ2-1; clone_size: NA; v_call: TRBV25-1; cdr3_nt: TGTGCCAGCAGTGAATATCGGGGACTAGCGGGAGTAGAAGAGCAGTTCTTC; cdr3_aa: CASSEYRGLAGVEEQFF
d_call: NA; j_call: TRBJ2-7; clone_size: NA; v_call: TRBV28; cdr3_nt: TGTGCCAGCAGTCAACTCCGGGGATCCTACGAGCAGTACTTC; cdr3_aa: CASSQLRGSYEQYF
d_call: NA; j_call: TRBJ2-2; clone_size: NA; v_call: TRBV4-3; cdr3_nt: TGCGCCAGCAGCCAAGATCTAGGGACTCCCCGCGGGGAGCTGTTTTTT; cdr3_aa: CASSQDLGTPRGELFF
d_call: TRBD2; j_call: TRBJ2-1; clone_size: few; v_call: TRBV7-2; cdr3_nt: TGTGCCAGCAGCTGGCCCTTGACTAGCGGCTACAATGAGCAGTTCTTC; cdr3_aa: CASSWPLTSGYNEQFF
d_call: NA; j_call: TRBJ2-1; clone_size: NA; v_call: TRBV6-1; cdr3_nt: TGTGCCAGCAGTGCACAGGCTATCACCTACAATGAGCAGTTCTTC; cdr3_aa: CASSAQAITYNEQFF
d_call: NA; j_call: TRBJ1-1; clone_size: NA; v_call: TRBV5-1; cdr3_nt: TGCGCCAGCAGCTTGGCCGGGGTGCGAGTGAACACTGAAGCTTTCTTT; cdr3_aa: CASSLAGVRVNTEAFF
d_call: NA; j_call: TRBJ1-6; clone_size: once; v_call: TRBV7-2; cdr3_nt: TGTGCCAGCAGCTTAGAAGGCAGAGTACAGTCACCCCTCCACTTT; cdr3_aa: CASSLEGRVQSPLHF
d_call: NA; j_call: TRBJ2-7; clone_size: few; v_call: TRBV7-3; cdr3_nt: TGTGCCAGCAGCCCCCCGGGGAGCTACGAGCAGTACTTC; cdr3_aa: CASSPPGSYEQYF
d_call: NA; j_call: TRBJ2-5; clone_size: few; v_call: TRBV18; cdr3_nt: TGTGCCAGCTCACCACCGACAAGGACGGAGACCCAGTACTTC; cdr3_aa: CASSPPTRTETQYF
d_call: NA; j_call: TRBJ2-7; clone_size: NA; v_call: TRBV21-1; cdr3_nt: TGTGCCAGCAGCAAAGTGGGGACGACATTTTGGGATTACGAGCAGTACTTC; cdr3_aa: CASSKVGTTFWDYEQYF
d_call: NA; j_call: TRBJ1-1; clone_size: NA; v_call: TRBV9; cdr3_nt: TGTGCCAGCAGCGTCGGGATTTTTACTGAAGCTTTCTTT; cdr3_aa: CASSVGIFTEAFF
d_call: TRBD1; j_call: TRBJ2-7; clone_size: NA; v_call: TRBV5-6; cdr3_nt: TGTGCCAGCAGCTTAAAAACGACAGGGATCAACGAGCAGTACTTC; cdr3_aa: CASSLKTTGINEQYF
d_call: TRBD1; j_call: TRBJ1-5; clone_size: few; v_call: TRBV18; cdr3_nt: TGTGCCAGCTCACCGGGACAGGGAAGTCAGCCCCAGCATTTT; cdr3_aa: CASSPGQGSQPQHF